Listed below are T cell receptor beta chains from one sample, sequenced in a study of shared clonotypes between healthy human individuals. TCRdb's copy holds only in-frame clones and misses some; the assay was immunoSEQ multiplex PCR. Among more than 400,000 clones listed, 95% to 97% were seen once. Sequenced input: naive CD4+ T cells sorted from blood. The receptors stem from a woman aged 30 to 39 in good health. The CDR3 runs from the conserved cysteine through the conserved F or W. D genes are given only for firm matches. Clone size, where shown, is once, few, many, or a class for clones that have expanded.

D gene: .; clone size: .; V gene: TRBV7-9; J gene: TRBJ2-6; CDR3 DNA: TGTGCCAGCAGCTTATGGGGATCTGGGGCCAACGTCCTGACTTTC; CDR3 protein: CASSLWGSGANVLTF
D gene: .; clone size: .; V gene: TRBV5-1; J gene: TRBJ2-7; CDR3 DNA: TGCGCCAGCAGCTTCCCCGGGAGCTCCTACGAGCAGTACTTC; CDR3 protein: CASSFPGSSYEQYF
D gene: .; clone size: .; V gene: TRBV30; J gene: TRBJ2-7; CDR3 DNA: TGTGCCTGGAGTTCTAGTTCCTACGAGCAGTACTTC; CDR3 protein: CAWSSSSYEQYF
D gene: .; clone size: .; V gene: TRBV6-6; J gene: TRBJ1-5; CDR3 DNA: TGTGCCAGCAGTCGGGGGGCGGATCAGCCCCAGCATTTT; CDR3 protein: CASSRGADQPQHF
D gene: .; clone size: .; V gene: TRBV5-1; J gene: TRBJ2-7; CDR3 DNA: TGCGCCAGCAGCTTCCAACCGGGACCGGCCACCTACGAGCAGTACTTC; CDR3 protein: CASSFQPGPATYEQYF
D gene: TRBD2; clone size: .; V gene: TRBV5-8; J gene: TRBJ2-3; CDR3 DNA: TGTGCCAGCAGCTCGCCCCCGTGGCGGGAGGCCCTCACAGATACGCAGTATTTT; CDR3 protein: CASSSPPWREALTDTQYF
D gene: .; clone size: .; V gene: TRBV9; J gene: TRBJ1-1; CDR3 DNA: TGTGCCAGCAGCGTAGCCCTAAACACTGAAGCTTTCTTT; CDR3 protein: CASSVALNTEAFF
D gene: .; clone size: .; V gene: TRBV19; J gene: TRBJ2-6; CDR3 DNA: TGTGCCAGTAGGCCAGGGTTGGACTCTGGGGCCAACGTCCTGACTTTC; CDR3 protein: CASRPGLDSGANVLTF
D gene: .; clone size: .; V gene: TRBV7-2; J gene: TRBJ1-5; CDR3 DNA: TGTGCCAGCACCCCAGGGCGGAGCAATCAGCCCCAGCATTTT; CDR3 protein: CASTPGRSNQPQHF
D gene: .; clone size: .; V gene: TRBV13; J gene: TRBJ2-7; CDR3 DNA: TGTGCCAGCAGCTTGAGACAAGTGCCGGCCTACGAGCAGTACTTC; CDR3 protein: CASSLRQVPAYEQYF
D gene: .; clone size: .; V gene: TRBV28; J gene: TRBJ2-7; CDR3 DNA: TGTGCCAGCATCGGGGGTCAGGGGTACTCCTACGAGCAGTACTTC; CDR3 protein: CASIGGQGYSYEQYF
D gene: .; clone size: .; V gene: TRBV18; J gene: TRBJ2-5; CDR3 DNA: TGTGCCAGCTCACGCGTGGAGACCCAGTACTTC; CDR3 protein: CASSRVETQYF
D gene: TRBD2; clone size: .; V gene: TRBV28; J gene: TRBJ2-1; CDR3 DNA: TGTGCCAGCAGTTACCTAAGGACTAGCGGGAGAGAAAATGAGCAGTTCTTC; CDR3 protein: CASSYLRTSGRENEQFF
D gene: .; clone size: .; V gene: TRBV5-1; J gene: TRBJ2-7; CDR3 DNA: TGCGCCAGCAGCTTGAAGAACAGCTTCTACGAGCAGTACTTC; CDR3 protein: CASSLKNSFYEQYF
D gene: TRBD2; clone size: .; V gene: TRBV18; J gene: TRBJ2-7; CDR3 DNA: TGTGCCAGCTCAGCCGGGACTACGGGCGAGCAGTACTTC; CDR3 protein: CASSAGTTGEQYF
D gene: .; clone size: .; V gene: TRBV11-3; J gene: TRBJ2-7; CDR3 DNA: TGTGCCAGCAGCTGTTCTATTTGGGCCAGGGGGGCCCACGAGCAGTACTTC; CDR3 protein: CASSCSIWARGAHEQYF
D gene: .; clone size: .; V gene: TRBV28; J gene: TRBJ2-3; CDR3 DNA: TGTGCCAGCAGCTCCACAGATACGCAGTATTTT; CDR3 protein: CASSSTDTQYF
D gene: TRBD2; clone size: .; V gene: TRBV19; J gene: TRBJ2-1; CDR3 DNA: TGTGCCAGTAGTACTAGCGGGAGATCCTACAATGAGCAGTTCTTC; CDR3 protein: CASSTSGRSYNEQFF
D gene: .; clone size: .; V gene: TRBV2; J gene: TRBJ2-6; CDR3 DNA: TGTGCCACTCCGGGACGCCCTTCTGGGGCCAACGTCCTGACTTTC; CDR3 protein: CATPGRPSGANVLTF
D gene: TRBD2; clone size: once; V gene: TRBV9; J gene: TRBJ2-2; CDR3 DNA: TGTGCCAGCAGCGTATCTGGCGGGAGTAACCCCGGGGAGCTGTTTTTT; CDR3 protein: CASSVSGGSNPGELFF
D gene: .; clone size: .; V gene: TRBV9; J gene: TRBJ2-5; CDR3 DNA: TGTGCCAGCAGCGTAGGTCCCCCCCAAGAGACCCAGTACTTC; CDR3 protein: CASSVGPPQETQYF
D gene: TRBD1; clone size: .; V gene: TRBV2; J gene: TRBJ1-2; CDR3 DNA: TGTGCCAGCAGTGGACAGGGGGGTTATGGCTACACCTTC; CDR3 protein: CASSGQGGYGYTF
D gene: .; clone size: once; V gene: TRBV2; J gene: TRBJ2-1; CDR3 DNA: TGTGCCAGCGGCGCCTACAATGAGCAGTTCTTC; CDR3 protein: CASGAYNEQFF
D gene: TRBD2; clone size: .; V gene: TRBV30; J gene: TRBJ2-5; CDR3 DNA: TGTGCCCGGACTAGCGGGAGTAGAAGGGAGACCCAGTACTTC; CDR3 protein: CARTSGSRRETQYF
D gene: .; clone size: .; V gene: TRBV28; J gene: TRBJ2-1; CDR3 DNA: TGTGCCAGCAGTTTGGATAGCGGCTCAACCTACAATGAGCAGTTCTTC; CDR3 protein: CASSLDSGSTYNEQFF
D gene: .; clone size: .; V gene: TRBV19; J gene: TRBJ2-2; CDR3 DNA: TGTGCCAGTAGTATAGAGTTTACACTAGGTCTATCAACCGGGGAGCTGTTTTTT; CDR3 protein: CASSIEFTLGLSTGELFF
D gene: .; clone size: .; V gene: TRBV5-4; J gene: TRBJ2-7; CDR3 DNA: TGTGCCAGCAGCTTGCAGACTGAAGGAGGGTACGAGCAGTACTTC; CDR3 protein: CASSLQTEGGYEQYF
D gene: TRBD2; clone size: .; V gene: TRBV29-1; J gene: TRBJ2-1; CDR3 DNA: TGCAGCGCCTTGATTGGCGGGAGCTCCTACAATGAGCAGTTCTTC; CDR3 protein: CSALIGGSSYNEQFF
D gene: .; clone size: .; V gene: TRBV7-3; J gene: TRBJ2-3; CDR3 DNA: TGTGCCAGCAGCTTTGGGGGTTTGGGCACAGATACGCAGTATTTT; CDR3 protein: CASSFGGLGTDTQYF